This T cell receptor (beta chain) stems from a study of vaccination effects on CD4 cells after COVID-19. Study-level background: Participants completed two doses of the BNT162b2 or mRNA-1273 vaccine.

Profiled with immunoSEQ multiplex PCR; TCRdb holds only in-frame clones, not every one. This table has 55,000 to 75,000 clones, roughly four fifths appearing once. Study results and limitations: The study got few convalescent patients and did not collect any early post-infection timepoints.

Prior to sequencing, the ViraFEST assay stimulated PBMC with viral peptide pools, which expanded the antigen-specific CD4+ T cells. When around 10 days of culture had elapsed, CD4+ T cells were isolated. Previously uninfected by SARS-CoV-2, the vaccine recipients also showed negative nucleocapsid antibodies. Each well held 2 million to 2.5 million PBMC cultured with around 9.7 ug/ml peptides and about 9.7 IU/ml IL-2. This clone has just one count. Antigen: not known. Sequencing was performed on CD4+ T cells from PBMCs cultured with HCoV-NL63 spike peptides, taken before COVID-19 vaccination. The clonotype was recovered from a human donor who received a COVID-19 vaccine.

CDR3 nucleotides: TGTGCCACAGGACGGGGGCCCGAGACCCAGTACTTC. Translation: CATGRGPETQYF. This chain connects TRBV5-4 to TRBJ2-5; D is tentatively TRBD1 or TRBD2 (6 bases each). Trimming removed 9 bases from V and 5 bases from J, with 14 bases in between. The CDR3 spans 12 residues. The germline V gene has CDR1 SGHNT and CDR2 YYREEE (reference sequence).